What follows describes a single T cell receptor beta chain. This entry is derived from a study of control samples from healthy donors and cancer patients. From germline, CDR1 is LNHNV and CDR2 YYDKDF (reference sequence). V shed 0 bases, J shed 6 bases, and the junction held 6 bases outside the gene matches. The CDR3 totals 16 residues. Profiled with immunoSEQ multiplex PCR; TCRdb holds only in-frame clones, not every one. The sample lists approximately 93,000 clones; roughly nine tenths were seen once. The sequencing input was PBMCs. This sequence originates from a woman aged 45-59 years with colorectal cancer. The V gene is TRBV15, the J gene TRBJ2-1, with 9 bases matching TRBD1. This CDR3 is CATSRDRQGVGNEQFF. The DNA for the CDR3 is TGTGCCACCAGCAGAGATAGACAGGGGGTGGGCAATGAGCAGTTCTTC.